This entry describes one TCR beta chain. Its antigen remains unidentified. The entry originates in a study of blood T cells in healthy people across ages. Findings and limits, study-wide: Unsorted PBMC input precluded a conclusive naive versus antigen-experienced comparison.

The use of a sample-barcoded 5' primer and a J-beta primer mix characterized a second PCR of roughly 6 to 11 cycles. TCRdb reanalysed the 5' RACE reads using MiXCR and keeps one entry per CDR3 protein. The repertoire holds 1,800,000 or so distinct CDR3 sequences, with 30% to 40% as singletons. This receptor was identified in a human donor in good health. The specimen was blood.

The CDR3, as DNA: TGTGCCAGCAGTCCCGTCACAGGGGACGGGAGCACAGATACGCAGTATTTT. This sequence encodes CASSPVTGDGSTDTQYF. This chain joins TRBV12-3 or TRBV12-4 and TRBJ2-3, with 7 bases matching TRBD1. The CDR3 consists of 17 residues. V lost 5 bases, J lost 0 bases, and 11 bases stayed unmatched.